The 16 T cell receptor beta chains presented below share a single source sample, sequenced in a study of T cells in Graves' hyperthyroidism and ophthalmopathy (dated by TCRdb to the late 2010s). The receptor library was made with multiplex PCR. For sequencing, an Illumina HiSeq 2000 was employed. The TCR beta CDR3 regions were amplified from the RNA transcripts. The first round of RT-PCR for the TCR CDR3 was performed with the HTBI primer set and the Qiagen OneStep RT-PCR kit. Through fastp at Q25 and MiXCR, TCRdb rebuilt clones from the public reads, retaining in-frame beta chains. CDR3 protein duplicates are merged, each entry listing the most common genes and DNA. This sample comprises some 600,000 distinct CDR3 sequences, just over 45% of them detected only once. The ten largest account for just over 8% of the sample. Sequencing was carried out using peripheral blood or thyroid tissue (not recorded which). The receptor source for this set is a woman between 18 and 29 years old with Graves' hyperthyroidism. Donor details come from another sample of the same person, matched by shared clones.

About this clonotype: Just one base apart from a much larger clone, this may be a read error. The chain is built from TRBV10-3 and TRBJ1-2; the match to TRBD1 covers 9 bases. The CDR3 consists of 16 residues. Germline V gene sequence: CDR1 ENHRY, CDR2 SYGVKD. Germline trimming cut 2 bases from V and 1 base from J; bases unmatched to any gene: 5. DNA of the CDR3: TGTGCCATCAGTGAGGGAAGGACAGGGGATAACTATGGCTACACCTTC. Encoded protein: CAISEGRTGDNYGYTF.

This chain links TRBV29-1 with TRBJ2-5, with a possible D match to TRBD2 (6 bases). Trimming removed 4 bases at V and 2 bases at J, with 17 bases between. Germline lookup yields CDR1 SQVTM and CDR2 ANQGSEA. CDR3 length equals 15 residues. The CDR3, as DNA: TGCAGCGTTGCCAGCATGGTTGGGGGGCAAGAGACCCAGTACTTC. Translating gives CSVASMVGGQETQYF.

The chain uses TRBV29-1 and TRBJ2-7; tentatively, D is TRBD2 (5 bases). CDR1 and CDR2 (germline): SQVTM, ANQGSEA. The CDR3 covers 13 residues. V lost 6 bases and J lost 3, with 15 bases in between. CDR3 nucleotide sequence: TGCAGCGTCACCAGGACTGGGAACTACGAGCAGTACTTC. Its protein is CSVTRTGNYEQYF.

The J gene is TRBJ2-2, the V gene TRBV7-2; 10 bases map to TRBD2. The J segment lost 0 bases and the V segment lost 6 bases, leaving 4 bases of the junction unmatched. CDR3 length: 16 residues. Germline-derived CDR1 and CDR2 are SGHTA and FQGNSA. For the CDR3, the DNA is TGTGCCAGCAGTGCTAGCGGGAGTGCGAACACCGGGGAGCTGTTTTTT. This translates into CASSASGSANTGELFF.

This clonotype was counted at least ten times. The rearrangement uses TRBV24-1 and TRBJ1-5; D gene uncertain. The CDR3 length is 14 residues. Trimming pared 6 bases from V and 7 bases from J, leaving 15 bases between. Germline V gene data show CDR1 as KGHDR and CDR2 as SFDVKD. CDR3 loop: CATSSTRSDQPQHF. Here the CDR3 DNA reads TGTGCCACCAGTTCTACGAGATCGGACCAGCCCCAGCATTTT.

The gene calls are TRBV5-1 and TRBJ1-4; perhaps TRBD1 as D (5 bases). This CDR3 contains 15 residues. V lost 4 bases, J lost 8 bases, and 18 bases lay in between. Germline CDR1 reads SGHRS; CDR2 reads YFSETQ. The CDR3 region has the DNA TGCGCCAGCAGCGTACCGGGACTAGCGGGAGAAAAACTGTTTTTT. This encodes CASSVPGLAGEKLFF.

This clonotype was picked up many times. The chain recombines TRBV2 with TRBJ1-4; D unclear. The CDR3 runs 11 residues. The germline CDR1 and CDR2 sequences are SNHLY and FYNNEI. V was trimmed by 6 bases and J by 6 bases, leaving 5 bases between them. This CDR3 reads CASSQHEKLFF. DNA for the CDR3: TGTGCCAGCAGCCAACATGAAAAACTGTTTTTT. The full variable domain, in which reference TRBV2 and TRBJ1-4 provide the parts outside the CDR3, is EPEVTQTPSHQVTQMGQEVILRCVPISNHLYFYWYRQILGQKVEFLVSFYNNEISEKSEIFDDQFSVERPDGSNFTLKIRSTKLEDSAMYFCASSQHEKLFFGSGTQLSVL.

The chain carries TRBV9 and TRBJ1-6; 8 nucleotides match TRBD1. There are 16 residues in the CDR3. The V gene end was trimmed by 3 bases and the J gene end by 5 bases; junction bases not matched to a gene: 7. Germline CDR1 SGDLS, CDR2 YYNGEE. CDR3 nucleotide sequence: TGTGCCAGCAGCGACCGACAGGGGATAAATAATTCACCCCTCCACTTT. Protein product: CASSDRQGINNSPLHF.

A few counts support this clonotype. The V call is TRBV12-3 or TRBV12-4, the J call TRBJ1-3; tentative D call: TRBD1 (5 bases). The V and J ends lost 7 bases and 4 bases respectively, with 11 bases between them. The CDR3 loop spans 13 amino acids. The CDR3 sequence: CASTPGRGNTIYF. Written as DNA, the CDR3 is TGTGCCAGCACTCCGGGACGGGGAAACACCATATATTTT.

The V call is TRBV24-1, the J call TRBJ2-2; the match to TRBD1 covers 9 bases. Unmatched junction bases numbered 3, after V lost 3 bases and J lost 8 bases. Looked up from germline, CDR1 is KGHDR and CDR2 is SFDVKD. The CDR3 sequence is 14 residues long. This CDR3 reads CATSDRTGAGELFF. CDR3 DNA: TGTGCCACCAGTGATCGGACAGGGGCTGGGGAGCTGTTTTTT.

This clonotype was seen many times. The chain joins TRBV7-8 to TRBJ1-6, with D tentatively TRBD1 (5 bases). The germline gives CDR1 SGHVS, CDR2 FQNEAQ. V was trimmed by 4 bases and J by 11 bases, leaving 15 bases between them. This CDR3 has 14 residues. The chain's CDR3 is CASSSQGGLTPLHF. The CDR3 DNA is TGTGCCAGCAGCTCCCAGGGAGGGCTGACACCCCTCCACTTT.

The J gene is TRBJ1-5, the V gene TRBV2, with D maybe TRBD1 (6 bases). CDR1 and CDR2 from the germline V gene are SNHLY and FYNNEI. This CDR3 comprises 15 residues. The germline V and J ends were trimmed by 6 bases and 3 bases, with 15 bases remaining between them. CDR3 in amino acids: CASSQITGINQPQHF. CDR3 in DNA: TGTGCCAGCAGCCAGATCACAGGGATCAATCAGCCCCAGCATTTT.

The V gene is TRBV7-3, the J gene TRBJ2-2; D not certain. This CDR3 comprises 15 residues. V lost 4 bases to trimming and J lost 4 bases, with 13 bases between them. The V gene's germline CDR1 is SGHTA and CDR2 FQGTGA. The CDR3 loop reads CASSSNLGVTGELFF. The DNA of the CDR3 is TGTGCCAGCAGCTCTAACCTAGGAGTCACCGGGGAGCTGTTTTTT.

V usage is TRBV2 and J usage is TRBJ1-1; D unresolved. Looked up from germline, CDR1 is SNHLY and CDR2 is FYNNEI. V was shortened by 6 bases and J by 0 bases, with 14 bases between the two germline ends. This CDR3 has 15 amino acids. The CDR3 DNA sequence: TGTGCCAGCAGACGCCCCGGACGGATGAACACTGAAGCTTTCTTT. As protein: CASRRPGRMNTEAFF.

The rearrangement uses TRBV29-1 and TRBJ2-7; 9 nucleotides line up with TRBD2. Per germline, CDR1 SQVTM and CDR2 ANQGSEA. This CDR3 is built from 17 residues. The V segment lost 3 bases and the J segment 5 bases; nucleotides outside the gene matches: 17. DNA of the CDR3: TGCAGCGTTGAGCGGGGAACGCGGGAGGGCCGATTCAACGAGCAGTACTTC. Its translation is CSVERGTREGRFNEQYF.

About this clonotype: A read error may produce the germline difference seen at one junction end. The chain links TRBV29-1 to TRBJ1-5, with a weak D call TRBD1 (5 bases). Germline-derived CDR1 and CDR2 are SQVTM and ANQGSEA. The CDR3 contains 14 residues. In DNA form, the CDR3 reads TGTGCCAGCTCGCATGGGACGGAGGGGCGGCCCCAGCATTTT. Residues: CASSHGTEGRPQHF.